These 18 T cell receptor beta chains share one sample of origin, sequenced in a study of OX40 agonist ivuxolimab in advanced cancers. Using immunoSEQ multiplex PCR, the repertoire was profiled, and TCRdb retains in-frame clones only, with some absent. The data show around 30,000 clones, around 90% seen once. The specimen comprised CD4+ or CD8+ T cells sorted from blood, sampled in a trial of the OX40 agonist ivuxolimab. These TCRs come from an adult with an advanced solid tumor such as melanoma, head and neck, liver or kidney cancer.

CDR3 loop: CAHGLAGETEQFF. The CDR3 nucleotides are TGTGCCCATGGACTAGCGGGTGAGACTGAGCAGTTCTTC. This rearrangement joins TRBV30 to TRBJ2-1; 11 nucleotides line up with TRBD2. Per the germline V gene, CDR1 is GTSNPN and CDR2 is SVGIG (reference sequence). The ends lost 8 bases at V and 9 bases at J; junction bases unmatched: 9. This CDR3 is 13 amino acids long.

Here the CDR3 reads CASSPWDRPGANVLTF. Here the CDR3 DNA reads TGTGCCAGCAGCCCCTGGGACAGGCCTGGGGCCAACGTCCTGACTTTC. This rearrangement joins TRBV5-4 to TRBJ2-6; 8 bases are shared with TRBD1. There are 16 residues in the CDR3. Trimming took 4 bases from V and 2 from J; bases not matched to a gene: 5. Germline assignment: CDR1 SGHNT and CDR2 YYREEE (reference sequence).

This clone was found once. The rearrangement uses TRBV10-3 and TRBJ2-4, with D possibly matching TRBD1 (6 bases). From germline, CDR1 is ENHRY and CDR2 SYGVKD. The germline V and J ends were trimmed by 3 bases and 7 bases, with 16 bases remaining between them. This CDR3 has 15 amino acids. CDR3 sequence (DNA): TGTGCCATCAGTGATAATTCGGCCAGGGGTAACATTCAGTACTTC. It encodes CAISDNSARGNIQYF.

In its sample, this clone was seen once. The CDR3 nucleotides read TGTGCCTGGACCTCCCTCAGGGCGGACACCGGGGAGCTGTTTTTT. Its translation is CAWTSLRADTGELFF. V and J are TRBV30 and TRBJ2-2; D may be TRBD1 (5 bases). The CDR3 sequence is 15 residues long. Trimming stripped 4 bases from V and 3 bases from J, with 15 bases between. Germline CDR1 reads GTSNPN; CDR2 reads SVGIG (reference sequence). Complete variable domain (other parts from reference TRBV30 and TRBJ2-2): SQTIHQWPATLVQPVGSPLSLECTVEGTSNPNLYWYRQAAGRGLQLLFYSVGIGQISSEVPQNLSASRPQDRQFILSSKKLLLSDSGFYLCAWTSLRADTGELFFGEGSRLTVL.

The rearrangement uses TRBV2 and TRBJ1-5, with a tentative D call TRBD1 (5 bases). The V end was cut by 6 bases, the J end by 0 bases, with 9 bases between. Germline V gene sequence: CDR1 SNHLY, CDR2 FYNNEI. The CDR3 spans 14 residues. The CDR3 bases are TGTGCCAGCAGCAGGGACCATAGCAATCAGCCCCAGCATTTT. Translated: CASSRDHSNQPQHF. The full variable domain, with the rest looked up from reference TRBV2 and TRBJ1-5, is EPEVTQTPSHQVTQMGQEVILRCVPISNHLYFYWYRQILGQKVEFLVSFYNNEISEKSEIFDDQFSVERPDGSNFTLKIRSTKLEDSAMYFCASSRDHSNQPQHFGDGTRLSIL.

The V and J genes are TRBV28 and TRBJ2-7, with D possibly matching TRBD1 (6 bases). V gave up 6 bases and J gave up 4 bases, with 22 bases separating them. The CDR3 is 16 amino acids. CDR1 is MDHEN and CDR2 is SYDVKM in the germline V gene. As DNA, the CDR3 is TGTGCCAGCAGCCTTCCAACCAGGGGTCATGAGTACGAGCAGTACTTC. This sequence encodes CASSLPTRGHEYEQYF.

The V call is TRBV30, the J call TRBJ2-5; no definite D call. The CDR3 is 12 residues long. Between the trimmed V and J ends, which lost 5 bases and 2 bases, there was a span of 9 bases. From germline, CDR1 is GTSNPN and CDR2 SVGIG (reference sequence). The CDR3 region is CAWARAQETQYF. CDR3 nucleotides: TGTGCCTGGGCCCGGGCACAAGAGACCCAGTACTTC. The full variable domain, with the rest looked up from reference TRBV30 and TRBJ2-5, is SQTIHQWPATLVQPVGSPLSLECTVEGTSNPNLYWYRQAAGRGLQLLFYSVGIGQISSEVPQNLSASRPQDRQFILSSKKLLLSDSGFYLCAWARAQETQYFGPGTRLLVL.

The V call is TRBV25-1, the J call TRBJ2-5; the match to TRBD2 covers 10 bases. This CDR3 contains 15 residues. Trimming at V came to 4 bases and at J to 1 base, leaving 3 bases not matched to a gene. CDR1 is MGHDK and CDR2 is SYGVNS in the germline V gene. The CDR3 coding sequence is TGTGCCAGCAGTGGGGGACTAGCGACCCAAGAGACCCAGTACTTC. It codes for CASSGGLATQETQYF.

The J gene is TRBJ2-7, the V gene TRBV6-1, with 8 bases aligning to TRBD2. Germline CDR1 is MNHNS and CDR2 is SASEGT. The CDR3 has 15 amino acids. J was trimmed by 7 bases and V by 3 bases; bases with no gene match: 11. CDR3 in DNA: TGTGCCAGCAGTGATCCGGGACTAGGTTTGGTAGAGCAGTACTTC. This sequence encodes CASSDPGLGLVEQYF.

This chain connects TRBV9 to TRBJ1-2, with D possibly TRBD1 on 5 matching bases. The CDR3 is 13 amino acids. Trimming shortened V by 5 bases and J by 2 bases, and 10 bases separated the two germline ends. In germline, CDR1 is SGDLS, CDR2 YYNGEE. CDR3 nucleotides: TGTGCCAGCAGAGACAGCGCCAACTATGGCTACACCTTC. Translating it yields CASRDSANYGYTF. Based on the CDR3 plus reference TRBV9 and TRBJ1-2, the full variable domain is DSGVTQTPKHLITATGQRVTLRCSPRSGDLSVYWYQQSLDQGLQFLIQYYNGEERAKGNILERFSAQQFPDLHSELNLSSLELGDSALYFCASRDSANYGYTFGSGTRLTVV.

The chain uses TRBV21-1 and TRBJ2-1; the D segment call TRBD2 is taken from the table without a DNA check. TRBV21-1 is labeled a pseudogene. The CDR3 is 14 residues long. Written as DNA, the CDR3 is TGTGCCAGCAGCAAAGAGAGGGTGGGTCATGAGCAGTTCTTC. It specifies CASSKERVGHEQFF.

The chain uses TRBV5-6 and TRBJ1-2; 7 nucleotides line up with TRBD1. The germline gives CDR1 SGHDT, CDR2 YYEEEE. The J segment lost 4 bases and the V segment lost 6 bases, leaving 3 bases of the junction unmatched. CDR3 length equals 12 residues. The CDR3 is CASTRDSYGYTF. The DNA of the CDR3 is TGTGCCAGCACCAGGGACAGCTATGGCTACACCTTC.

This clone was seen only a few times. This chain links TRBV18 with TRBJ1-1, with a tentative D call TRBD1 (5 bases). CDR3 length: 15 residues. Germline assignment: CDR1 KGHSH and CDR2 LQKENI. V shed 5 bases and J shed 0 bases, with 13 bases lying between them. The CDR3 protein is CASSSGGGMNTEAFF. For the CDR3, the DNA is TGTGCCAGCTCATCGGGGGGAGGCATGAACACTGAAGCTTTCTTT. Full variable domain (remainder filled in from reference TRBV18 and TRBJ1-1): NAGVMQNPRHLVRRRGQEARLRCSPMKGHSHVYWYRQLPEEGLKFMVYLQKENIIDESGMPKERFSAEFPKEGPSILRIQQVVRGDSAAYFCASSSGGGMNTEAFFGQGTRLTVV.

The chain recombines TRBV6-1 with TRBJ2-2; D unclear. CDR3 length: 11 residues. Germline V gene data show CDR1 as MNHNS and CDR2 as SASEGT. V was shortened by 8 bases and J by 3 bases, with 4 bases between the two germline ends. In nucleotides, the CDR3 is TGTGCCAGCGGATACACCGGGGAGCTGTTTTTT. Translating gives CASGYTGELFF.

This clone was detected a few times. The chain carries TRBV28 and TRBJ2-3; D perhaps matches TRBD2 (6 bases). Per the germline V gene, CDR1 is MDHEN and CDR2 is SYDVKM. V was trimmed by 2 bases and J by 0 bases, leaving 24 bases between them. The CDR3 runs 20 residues. The CDR3 is CASSLPTPLAKKISTDTQYF. The CDR3 DNA follows: TGTGCCAGCAGTTTACCTACCCCGCTAGCGAAAAAAATAAGCACAGATACGCAGTATTTT.

The chain employs TRBV4-2 and TRBJ1-6; D unclear. Germline CDR1 is LGHNA and CDR2 is YNFKEQ. The CDR3 is made up of 14 amino acids. Between the trimmed V and J ends, which lost 0 bases and 6 bases, there was a span of 6 bases. The CDR3 sequence: CASSQDRVNSPLHF. DNA of the CDR3: TGTGCCAGCAGCCAAGATAGGGTTAATTCACCCCTCCACTTT.

The chain recombines TRBV19 with TRBJ2-5; 11 bases fit TRBD2. CDR1 is LNHDA, CDR2 SQIVND, per germline (reference sequence). After removal of 1 base from V and 3 bases from J, the junction contained 13 bases not matched to a gene. This CDR3 has 19 amino acids. CDR3 nucleotide sequence: TGTGCCAGTAGTATAGGGGTGACATACCCACTAGCGGGAGAAGAGACCCAGTACTTC. Protein product: CASSIGVTYPLAGEETQYF.

This chain links TRBV5-1 with TRBJ2-3, with D unresolved. Germline V CDR1 and CDR2: SGHRS, YFSETQ. The CDR3 consists of 15 residues. Trimming removed 2 bases at V and 1 base at J, with 11 bases between. DNA of the CDR3: TGCGCCAGCAGCTTTGACCTCCCTGGCACAGATACGCAGTATTTT. It codes for CASSFDLPGTDTQYF.